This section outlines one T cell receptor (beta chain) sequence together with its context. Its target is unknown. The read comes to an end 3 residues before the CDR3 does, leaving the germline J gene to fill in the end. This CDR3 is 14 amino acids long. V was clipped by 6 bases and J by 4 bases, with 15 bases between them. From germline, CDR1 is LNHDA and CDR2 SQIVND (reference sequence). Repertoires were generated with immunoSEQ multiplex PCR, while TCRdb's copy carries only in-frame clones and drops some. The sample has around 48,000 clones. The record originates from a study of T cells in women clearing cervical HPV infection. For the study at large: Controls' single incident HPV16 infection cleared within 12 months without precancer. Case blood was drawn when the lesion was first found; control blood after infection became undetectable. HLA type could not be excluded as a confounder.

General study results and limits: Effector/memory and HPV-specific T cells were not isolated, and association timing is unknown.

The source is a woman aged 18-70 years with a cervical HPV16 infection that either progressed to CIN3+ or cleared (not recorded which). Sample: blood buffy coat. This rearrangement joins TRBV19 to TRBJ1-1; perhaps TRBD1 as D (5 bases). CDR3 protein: CASRMDAGLTEAFF. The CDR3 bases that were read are TGTGCCAGTAGGATGGATGCGGGACTCACTGAA.